The 16 T cell receptor beta chains presented below share a single source sample, sequenced in a study of identical twins. TCRdb fed the 5' RACE reads into MiXCR, producing one record per CDR3 protein. The sample records 400,000 to 500,000 distinct CDR3 sequences, approximately 17% being singletons. The sample taken for sequencing was naive T cells sorted from blood. Receptors originate from a man aged 50-60 years in good health.

This chain connects TRBV10-3 to TRBJ2-1; 15 bases match TRBD2. V lost 7 bases to trimming and J lost 7 bases; unmatched junction nucleotides: 11. This CDR3 comprises 17 residues. CDR1 and CDR2 from the germline V gene are ENHRY and SYGVKD. CDR3 sequence (DNA): TGTGCCATCAACAAGGGACTAGCGGGAGGTATCGAGAATGAGCAGTTCTTC. Translating gives CAINKGLAGGIENEQFF.

The chain links TRBV5-1 to TRBJ1-6, with D perhaps TRBD1 (6 bases). Per germline, CDR1 SGHRS and CDR2 YFSETQ. CDR3 length equals 15 residues. Trimming removed 4 bases from V and 7 bases from J, with 15 bases in between. CDR3 sequence: CASSVAGTSNSPLHF. CDR3 nucleotides: TGCGCCAGCAGCGTGGCCGGGACATCCAATTCACCCCTCCACTTT. The whole variable domain, remainder taken from reference TRBV5-1 and TRBJ1-6, is KAGVTQTPRYLIKTRGQQVTLSCSPISGHRSVSWYQQTPGQGLQFLFEYFSETQRNKGNFPGRFSGRQFSNSRSEMNVSTLELGDSALYLCASSVAGTSNSPLHFGNGTRLTVT.

This clonotype was seen many times. The chain links TRBV29-1 to TRBJ2-3, with 11 positions matching TRBD2. This CDR3 has 13 residues. The trim removed 7 bases at V and 3 bases at J, leaving 3 bases unmatched. The V gene's germline CDR1 is SQVTM and CDR2 ANQGSEA. In nucleotides, the CDR3 is TGCAGCGCACTAGCGGGAGTTACAGATACGCAGTATTTT. Its translation is CSALAGVTDTQYF.

V is TRBV27 and J is TRBJ2-7, with TRBD2 matching over 7 bases. This CDR3 has 13 residues. Germline CDR1 and CDR2: MNHEY and SMNVEV (reference sequence). The V and J ends lost 1 base and 6 bases, in that order; junction bases with no gene match: 3. The CDR3 nucleotides read TGTGCCAGCAGTTTATGGAGCGGGGTCGAGCAGTACTTC. It translates to CASSLWSGVEQYF.

The chain uses TRBV27 and TRBJ2-5; TRBD1 aligns across 11 bases. The CDR3 loop spans 14 amino acids. Per the germline V gene, CDR1 is MNHEY and CDR2 is SMNVEV (reference sequence). Unmatched junction bases numbered 4, after V lost 4 bases and J lost 6 bases. CDR3 nucleotide sequence: TGTGCCAGCAGTTCCGGGACAGGGGGACAGACCCAGTACTTC. Its translation: CASSSGTGGQTQYF.

This clonotype was observed a handful of times. The genes are TRBV4-3 and TRBJ1-4; tentative D call: TRBD1 (6 bases). The CDR3 has 15 amino acids. Trimming left V 4 bases short and J 0 bases short, with 9 bases between. Germline CDR1 reads LGHNA; CDR2 reads YSLEER. The DNA of the CDR3 is TGCGCCAGCAGCCCCCGGACAGCAACTAATGAAAAACTGTTTTTT. This encodes CASSPRTATNEKLFF.

The table lists this clonotype with a few counts. This chain links TRBV29-1 with TRBJ1-5; 10 nucleotides agree with TRBD1. This CDR3 region has 14 residues. The germline V gene encodes CDR1 SQVTM and CDR2 ANQGSEA. The V and J ends lost 6 bases and 5 bases, in that order; junction bases with no gene match: 7. The CDR3 region has the DNA TGCAGCGTGTCTTCCGGGACAGGGGATCAGCCCCAGCATTTT. The encoded protein is CSVSSGTGDQPQHF.

This clonotype has more than one count but fewer than ten. V gene TRBV6-1 combines with J gene TRBJ2-1; TRBD1 agrees at 9 bases. Unmatched junction bases numbered 3, after V lost 2 bases and J lost 4 bases. CDR1 is MNHNS and CDR2 is SASEGT in the germline V gene. The CDR3 is 15 amino acids. In nucleotides, the CDR3 is TGTGCCAGCAGTGAATGGGGACAGGGTTACAATGAGCAGTTCTTC. Protein product: CASSEWGQGYNEQFF.

This clonotype has at least ten counts. The gene calls are TRBV29-1 and TRBJ1-2; D gene ambiguous. CDR1 is SQVTM, CDR2 ANQGSEA, per germline. V gave up 0 bases and J gave up 3 bases, with 8 bases separating them. The CDR3 spans 13 residues. CDR3 bases: TGCAGCGTTGAAGACGGGGAGGACTATGGCTACACCTTC. It is translated as CSVEDGEDYGYTF.

At least ten counts were recorded for this clonotype. This chain connects TRBV7-2 to TRBJ2-3; D is perhaps TRBD1 (6 bases). This CDR3 has 15 amino acids. Trimming took off 1 base at V and 1 base at J, with 9 bases between the two ends. Germline CDR1 and CDR2: SGHTA and FQGNSA. CDR3 DNA: TGTGCCAGCAGCTTAGGTGGGGGCGGCACAGATACGCAGTATTTT. It codes for CASSLGGGGTDTQYF.

This clonotype has a handful of counts. The V gene is TRBV15, the J gene TRBJ2-1, with 8 nucleotides matching TRBD2. J was trimmed by 10 bases and V by 4 bases; bases with no gene match: 6. This CDR3 contains 13 residues. CDR1 and CDR2 from the germline V gene are LNHNV and YYDKDF (reference sequence). Here the CDR3 DNA reads TGTGCCACCAGCAACCCCGGGACTAGAGAGCAGTTCTTC. Residues: CATSNPGTREQFF.

The chain uses TRBV24-1 and TRBJ2-2; TRBD2 matches 9 bases. J lost 1 base, V lost 7 bases, and 6 bases had no gene match. CDR1 and CDR2 (germline): KGHDR, SFDVKD. The CDR3 sequence is 16 residues long. The CDR3 DNA follows: TGTGCCACCAGGCCGACTAGCGGAGTGAACACCGGGGAGCTGTTTTTT. Its protein product is CATRPTSGVNTGELFF.

This clonotype was observed a few times. V gene TRBV6-1 combines with J gene TRBJ2-7; tentatively, D is TRBD1 (6 bases). From germline, CDR1 is MNHNS and CDR2 SASEGT. V was shortened by 4 bases and J by 4 bases, with 14 bases between the two germline ends. This CDR3 is built from 14 residues. This CDR3 is CASSALQGMYEQYF. CDR3 sequence (DNA): TGTGCCAGCAGTGCATTACAGGGCATGTACGAGCAGTACTTC.

This clonotype came up a few times. The chain carries TRBV29-1 and TRBJ1-1; TRBD1 matches 7 bases. There are 14 residues in the CDR3. Germline CDR1 reads SQVTM; CDR2 reads ANQGSEA. The ends lost 0 bases at V and 5 bases at J; junction bases unmatched: 6. CDR3 in DNA: TGCAGCGTTGAAGAATACAGGGGAGGTACTGAAGCTTTCTTT. It yields the protein CSVEEYRGGTEAFF.

In this sample, this clonotype turned up a few times. The rearrangement uses TRBV13 and TRBJ2-7, with 10 positions matching TRBD1. J gave up 1 base and V 5 bases, and 8 bases lay outside the gene matches. Germline V gene lookup returns CDR1 PRHDT and CDR2 FYEKMQ (reference sequence). The CDR3 sequence is 16 residues long. CDR3 protein: CASSRTGTGDSYEQYF. In DNA form, the CDR3 reads TGTGCCAGCAGCCGCACCGGGACAGGGGATTCCTACGAGCAGTACTTC. Full variable domain (missing parts from reference TRBV13 and TRBJ2-7): AAGVIQSPRHLIKEKRETATLKCYPIPRHDTVYWYQQGPGQDPQFLISFYEKMQSDKGSIPDRFSAQQFSDYHSELNMSSLELGDSALYFCASSRTGTGDSYEQYFGPGTRLTVT.

This clonotype was seen at least ten times. A junction end diverges from the germline sequence, so it may reflect a read error. The V call is TRBV12-3 or TRBV12-4, the J call TRBJ2-5; D gene unclear. The CDR3 loop spans 13 amino acids. CDR3 in amino acids: CASSSLPVETRYF. As DNA, the CDR3 is TGTGCCAGCAGCTCACTTCCGGTGGAGACCCGGTACTTC.